What follows are 27 T cell receptor beta chains derived from one specimen sequenced in a study of CD8 T cells in ankylosing spondylitis. In TCRdb, the 5' RACE reads were re-called with MiXCR into one record per CDR3 protein. Seen here are 160,000 or so distinct CDR3 sequences, 9.8% observed once, and the top ten hold approximately 15%. Sequenced input: blood, either unsorted or a sorted T cell fraction (not recorded which). Receptor source: a female donor with ankylosing spondylitis or in good health (not recorded which).

V gene TRBV7-9 combines with J gene TRBJ1-2, with D possibly TRBD1 on 6 matching bases. This CDR3 spans 14 amino acids. With 3 bases removed from V and 4 bases from J, the gap between germline ends came to 12 bases. Germline CDR1 reads SEHNR; CDR2 reads FQNEAQ (reference sequence). The CDR3 region is CASSLLQGTYGYTF. In DNA form, the CDR3 reads TGTGCCAGCAGCTTGTTACAGGGAACCTATGGCTACACCTTC.

This clonotype was counted many times. The J gene is TRBJ2-2, the V gene TRBV24-1; perhaps TRBD2 as D (5 bases). CDR1 and CDR2 from the germline V gene are KGHDR and SFDVKD. The CDR3 extends over 12 amino acids. V lost 6 bases and J 7 bases, leaving 8 bases between the germline ends. CDR3 loop: CATSISGGELFF. The CDR3 nucleotides are TGTGCCACCAGTATCAGCGGCGGGGAGCTGTTTTTT.

This clonotype came up a few times. The chain employs TRBV12-3 or TRBV12-4 and TRBJ2-5, with 8 bases identical to TRBD2. The V segment lost 6 bases and the J segment 2 bases; nucleotides outside the gene matches: 8. This CDR3 spans 15 amino acids. This chain's CDR3 is CASSFSGASQETQYF. The CDR3 DNA reads as TGTGCCAGCAGCTTTAGCGGGGCCTCTCAAGAGACCCAGTACTTC.

The J gene is TRBJ2-2, the V gene TRBV7-8; D unclear. The germline V and J ends were trimmed by 3 bases and 5 bases, with 13 bases remaining between them. Germline V lookup: CDR1 SGHVS, CDR2 FQNEAQ. The CDR3 totals 15 residues. The CDR3 spells CASSLSPLGTGELFF. CDR3 coding DNA: TGTGCCAGCAGCTTGAGCCCCTTAGGGACCGGGGAGCTGTTTTTT.

This clonotype was seen a handful of times. The V gene is TRBV4-3, the J gene TRBJ2-1; D is perhaps TRBD1 or TRBD2 (5 bases each). The CDR3 is made up of 15 amino acids. Germline lookup yields CDR1 LGHNA and CDR2 YSLEER. V was shortened by 6 bases and J by 0 bases, with 12 bases between the two germline ends. The CDR3 DNA sequence: TGCGCCAGCAGTCGAGGGACCACCTCCTACAATGAGCAGTTCTTC. It encodes CASSRGTTSYNEQFF.

This clonotype was detected a few times. The gene calls are TRBV9 and TRBJ2-1; D perhaps matches TRBD1 (6 bases). V was pared by 3 bases and J by 0 bases, with 16 bases between. Germline lookup yields CDR1 SGDLS and CDR2 YYNGEE. The CDR3 runs to 17 residues. The CDR3 sequence is CASSASAQGDSYNEQFF. The CDR3 DNA reads as TGTGCCAGCAGCGCTAGTGCACAGGGAGACTCCTACAATGAGCAGTTCTTC.

This CDR3 reads CASSLWTQSEQFF. CDR3 sequence (DNA): TGTGCCAGCAGCTTGTGGACCCAAAGTGAGCAGTTCTTC. This chain joins TRBV11-3 and TRBJ2-1, with D unclear. The V end was cut by 3 bases, the J end by 9 bases, with 12 bases between. CDR1 and CDR2 from the germline V gene are SGHNT and YENEEA. The CDR3 consists of 13 residues.

In its sample, this clonotype was seen many times. The chain joins TRBV9 to TRBJ2-2; 14 bases are shared with TRBD2. Germline CDR1 is SGDLS and CDR2 is YYNGEE. CDR3 length: 19 amino acids. The ends lost 4 bases at V and 6 bases at J; junction bases unmatched: 14. In DNA, the CDR3 is TGTGCCAGCAGCCCCTTCGGGACTAGCGGGAGTAAATCCGCCGGGGAGCTGTTTTTT. Residues: CASSPFGTSGSKSAGELFF.

This clonotype was seen more than once but under ten times. The chain combines TRBV19 with TRBJ2-1; maybe TRBD2 (7 bases). Germline V gives CDR1 LNHDA, CDR2 SQIVND (reference sequence). The V end was cut by 5 bases, the J end by 4 bases, with 21 bases between. This CDR3 contains 17 residues. CDR3 sequence (DNA): TGTGCCAGTAGTCCGCCCCCTTTCGCGGGGGCATACAATGAGCAGTTCTTC. Amino acid sequence: CASSPPPFAGAYNEQFF.

This clonotype was counted at least ten times. The chain recombines TRBV10-3 with TRBJ2-2; either TRBD1 or TRBD2 may fit D (5 bases each). CDR1 and CDR2 (germline): ENHRY, SYGVKD. The germline V and J ends were trimmed by 8 bases and 4 bases, with 14 bases remaining between them. The CDR3 covers 14 residues. The CDR3 nucleotides read TGTGCCATCGGGGGAGAGGGGAGCACCGGGGAGCTGTTTTTT. Its translation is CAIGGEGSTGELFF.

V gene TRBV20-1 combines with J gene TRBJ2-1; 12 bases align to TRBD2. Losses at the gene ends were 5 bases for V and 3 bases for J; bases not matched to a gene: 8. The CDR3 has 16 residues. Germline values: CDR1 DFQATT, CDR2 SNEGSKA (reference sequence). CDR3 loop: CSAQTLAGGLYNEQFF. CDR3 nucleotide sequence: TGCAGTGCTCAAACGCTAGCGGGAGGGCTCTACAATGAGCAGTTCTTC.

This clonotype was seen ten or more times. This chain joins TRBV6-2 or TRBV6-3 and TRBJ2-1; D is perhaps TRBD2 (5 bases). The CDR3 spans 11 residues. Trimming cost V 11 bases and J 9 bases, with 14 bases left between them. Germline V CDR1 and CDR2: MNHEY, SVGEGT. The CDR3 loop is CAAALGGEQFF. The CDR3 DNA follows: TGTGCCGCGGCCCTCGGAGGTGAGCAGTTCTTC.

The CDR3 region is CASSSAGVREQFF. The CDR3 region has the DNA TGTGCCAGCAGCTCCGCTGGAGTCCGTGAGCAGTTCTTC. This rearrangement joins TRBV7-8 to TRBJ2-1; no definite D call. V lost 4 bases, J lost 9 bases, and 13 bases lay in between. The CDR3 is made up of 13 amino acids. Germline V CDR1 and CDR2: SGHVS, FQNEAQ.

This clonotype was counted at least ten times. V usage is TRBV4-3 and J usage is TRBJ2-1; TRBD2 matches at 11 bases. V lost 4 bases and J lost 10; bases outside the gene matches: 18. The germline CDR1 and CDR2 sequences are LGHNA and YSLEER. This CDR3 contains 18 residues. The CDR3 region has the DNA TGCGCCAGCAGCCCTTTTTCGACTAGCGGGACATTCCCCTCAGAGCAGTTCTTC. Protein: CASSPFSTSGTFPSEQFF.

The rearrangement uses TRBV5-5 and TRBJ1-1; D is possibly TRBD1 (6 bases). The CDR3 contains 14 residues. Germline V gene data show CDR1 as SGHKS and CDR2 as YYEKEE (reference sequence). Trimming cost V 4 bases and J 4 bases, with 14 bases left between them. CDR3 protein: CASSPTWGPTEAFF. The CDR3 region has the DNA TGTGCCAGCAGCCCCACGTGGGGGCCCACTGAAGCTTTCTTT.

The chain combines TRBV27 with TRBJ2-3, with a tentative D call TRBD2 (5 bases). The CDR3 sequence is 14 residues long. Germline V gene lookup returns CDR1 MNHEY and CDR2 SMNVEV (reference sequence). The ends were cut back, 3 bases at V and 3 bases at J, with 10 bases in the middle. The CDR3 DNA sequence: TGTGCCAGCAGTTTTGTCGAGGGAACAGATACGCAGTATTTT. As protein: CASSFVEGTDTQYF.

The chain links TRBV20-1 to TRBJ2-7; D may be TRBD1 (5 bases). Looked up from germline, CDR1 is DFQATT and CDR2 is SNEGSKA (reference sequence). The V gene lost 6 bases and the J gene lost 2 bases, with 20 bases spanning the gap. The CDR3 runs to 15 residues. The CDR3 reads CSARSTIDSTYEQYF. CDR3 in DNA: TGCAGTGCCAGGAGTACTATCGACAGTACCTACGAGCAGTACTTC.

This clonotype has only a few counts. V and J are TRBV11-2 and TRBJ2-4; TRBD2 matches at 8 bases. CDR1 is SGHAT and CDR2 is FQNNGV in the germline V gene. Germline trimming cut 4 bases from V and 5 bases from J; bases unmatched to any gene: 10. This CDR3 region has 16 residues. This CDR3 is CASSSSAGARENIQYF. In DNA form, the CDR3 reads TGTGCCAGCAGCTCATCAGCGGGAGCACGGGAAAACATTCAGTACTTC.

As for this clonotype: It differs at one base from a far larger clone, so likely a read error. The V call is TRBV12-3 or TRBV12-4, the J call TRBJ2-7; D ambiguous. The CDR3 sequence is 11 residues long. As DNA, the CDR3 is TGTGTCAGCAGTCCGTCCTACGAGCAGTACTTC. This sequence encodes CVSSPSYEQYF.

The chain combines TRBV10-3 with TRBJ2-5; tentatively, D is TRBD2 (5 bases). Trimming took off 10 bases at V and 3 bases at J, with 12 bases between the two ends. CDR3 length: 12 residues. Germline CDR1 ENHRY, CDR2 SYGVKD. The CDR3: CATLGREETQYF. The CDR3 coding sequence is TGTGCCACCCTTGGGCGGGAAGAGACCCAGTACTTC.

The sample holds many counts of this clonotype. The chain uses TRBV27 and TRBJ2-1; 9 bases are a match to TRBD2. V lost 7 bases to trimming and J lost 7 bases; unmatched junction nucleotides: 14. Per the germline V gene, CDR1 is MNHEY and CDR2 is SMNVEV (reference sequence). The CDR3 length is 16 residues. The CDR3 DNA reads TGTGCCAGCAACCTGGGACTAGCCGGAGGGGGAAATGAGCAGTTCTTC. Its translation is CASNLGLAGGGNEQFF.

This rearrangement joins TRBV3-1 to TRBJ2-3, with 7 bases matching TRBD1. J lost 1 base, V lost 4 bases, and 11 bases had no gene match. Germline V gene sequence: CDR1 LGHDT, CDR2 YNNKEL (reference sequence). The CDR3 length is 17 residues. Written as DNA, the CDR3 is TGTGCCAGCAGCCTTAACAGGGGTGGGTGGGGCACAGATACGCAGTATTTT. It yields the protein CASSLNRGGWGTDTQYF.

This clonotype was counted many times. The DNA for the CDR3 is TGCAGTGCTAGAGGAAACACTGAAGCTTTCTTT. It translates to CSARGNTEAFF. The V and J genes are TRBV20-1 and TRBJ1-1; no clear D gene. V was shortened by 1 base and J by 2 bases, with 2 bases between the two germline ends. This CDR3 is 11 amino acids long. Germline assignment: CDR1 DFQATT and CDR2 SNEGSKA (reference sequence).

In this sample, this clonotype turned up a few times. The chain links TRBV9 to TRBJ2-7; D remains unclear. Germline values: CDR1 SGDLS, CDR2 YYNGEE. The CDR3 totals 12 residues. V lost 0 bases to trimming and J lost 3 bases, with 4 bases between them. The CDR3 region has the DNA TGTGCCAGCAGCGTAGACGGCTACGAGCAGTACTTC. Its translation is CASSVDGYEQYF.

In this sample, this clonotype turned up many times. The rearrangement joins TRBV12-3 or TRBV12-4 to TRBJ1-2; D not certain. The CDR3 loop spans 14 amino acids. Trimming stripped 4 bases from V and 1 base from J, with 10 bases between. CDR3: CASSWVGLNYGYTF. CDR3 in DNA: TGTGCCAGCAGTTGGGTAGGCCTTAACTATGGCTACACCTTC.

This clonotype has just a few counts. The chain carries TRBV13 and TRBJ2-1, with TRBD2 identical over 10 bases. The CDR3 is made up of 17 amino acids. Germline-derived CDR1 and CDR2 are PRHDT and FYEKMQ (reference sequence). V lost 5 bases to trimming and J lost 0 bases; unmatched junction nucleotides: 7. CDR3 sequence reads: CASSGGLAEGSYNEQFF. In nucleotides, the CDR3 is TGTGCCAGCAGCGGAGGACTAGCGGAGGGCTCCTACAATGAGCAGTTCTTC.

This clonotype was seen a handful of times. The chain recombines TRBV2 with TRBJ2-7; D perhaps matches TRBD1 (5 bases). The CDR3 totals 13 residues. Germline V gene lookup returns CDR1 SNHLY and CDR2 FYNNEI. V lost 6 bases and J 2 bases, leaving 11 bases between the germline ends. The CDR3: CASRETATYEQYF. DNA for the CDR3: TGTGCCAGCAGAGAGACAGCTACCTACGAGCAGTACTTC.